The rows below give T cell receptor beta chains drawn from one sample of a study of blood T cell repertoires in COVID-19. Profiling relied on immunoSEQ multiplex PCR, and the TCRdb table lists in-frame clones only, not all of them. This table holds some 75,000 clones, less than 90% found once. The specimen sequenced was peripheral blood. All receptors derive from a man over 45 with COVID-19, enrolled during active disease. CDR3s include the opening cysteine and the closing phenylalanine or tryptophan. The D gene is left open where the match is weak. Clone size is stated in some rows and not others, as once, few, many or a class when expanded.

v_gene: TRBV19
j_gene: TRBJ1-2
d_gene: TRBD1
abundance: NA
CDR3nt: TGTGCCAGTAGTACCGGTCAGGGGGATGGCTACACCTTC
CDR3aa: CASSTGQGDGYTF

v_gene: TRBV5-1
j_gene: TRBJ2-1
d_gene: NA
abundance: NA
CDR3nt: TGCGCCAGCAGCTGGGAGGACTCAAGCTCCTACAATGAGCAGTTCTTC
CDR3aa: CASSWEDSSSYNEQFF

v_gene: TRBV30
j_gene: TRBJ1-1
d_gene: NA
abundance: once
CDR3nt: TGTGCCTGGAGGGGGCGGAACACTGAAGCTTTCTTT
CDR3aa: CAWRGRNTEAFF

v_gene: TRBV9
j_gene: TRBJ2-2
d_gene: NA
abundance: NA
CDR3nt: TGTGCCAGCAGCGTAGGGGGGCCCGGGGAGCTGTTTTTT
CDR3aa: CASSVGGPGELFF

v_gene: TRBV13
j_gene: TRBJ2-5
d_gene: TRBD2
abundance: NA
CDR3nt: TGTGCCAGCAGCCCGGAAGCGGGAGGGCCGGGGCAAGAGACCCAGTACTTC
CDR3aa: CASSPEAGGPGQETQYF

v_gene: TRBV6-5
j_gene: TRBJ2-1
d_gene: TRBD1
abundance: NA
CDR3nt: TGTGCCAGCAGAGAGACAGGGCCCTACAATGAGCAGTTCTTC
CDR3aa: CASRETGPYNEQFF

v_gene: TRBV7-8
j_gene: TRBJ2-7
d_gene: TRBD1
abundance: NA
CDR3nt: TGTGCCAGCAGCCTCCGGGACAGGGTTTCCGAGCAGTACTTC
CDR3aa: CASSLRDRVSEQYF

v_gene: TRBV4-1
j_gene: TRBJ2-5
d_gene: TRBD2
abundance: NA
CDR3nt: TGCGCCAGCAGCCAGGGGGAACGGGAGGTCGAGACCCAGTACTTC
CDR3aa: CASSQGEREVETQYF

v_gene: TRBV28
j_gene: TRBJ2-7
d_gene: NA
abundance: NA
CDR3nt: TGTGCCAGCAGTTTATCTCGCGGAGGACCTTTTTCCTACGAGCAGTACTTC
CDR3aa: CASSLSRGGPFSYEQYF

v_gene: TRBV12-3/TRBV12-4
j_gene: TRBJ2-7
d_gene: NA
abundance: once
CDR3nt: TGTGCCAGCAGTCTCACAGGGTCCTACGAGCAGTACTTC
CDR3aa: CASSLTGSYEQYF